This TCR beta chain was observed in a study of T cell changes during pregnancy in multiple sclerosis. There are 14 residues in the CDR3. The germline CDR1 and CDR2 sequences are MDHEN and SYDVKM. Trimming stripped 5 bases from V and 2 bases from J, with 12 bases between. TCRdb's copy holds only in-frame clones and misses some; the assay was immunoSEQ multiplex PCR. Of roughly 58,000 clones in the sample, approximately 94% were seen once. This sequence joins TRBV28 and TRBJ2-5, with D perhaps matching TRBD1 (6 bases). The source is a female donor with multiple sclerosis, enrolled in a pregnancy study. The sequenced sample was CD8+ T cells from peripheral blood mononuclear cells, obtained in the third trimester of pregnancy. This chain's CDR3 is CASSLTGGQETQYF. CDR3 DNA sequence: TGTGCCAGCAGTCTGACAGGCGGACAAGAGACCCAGTACTTC.